Below, 30 T cell receptor beta chains from the same sample are listed, as sequenced in a study of T cell responses to AZD1222 COVID-19 vaccine. The method was immunoSEQ multiplex PCR; TCRdb's version includes in-frame clones alone and lacks a portion of them. This sample yields 130,000 or so clones, of which roughly 90% are seen a single time; approximately 3% belongs to the top ten. The specimen was peripheral blood, collected on day 0 of AZD1222 vaccination. The receptors originated from an adult in good health.

The V and J genes are TRBV11-2 and TRBJ2-3; tentatively, D is TRBD1 (5 bases). There are 13 residues in the CDR3. V gave up 8 bases and J gave up 4 bases, with 13 bases separating them. Germline assignment: CDR1 SGHAT and CDR2 FQNNGV. The CDR3 nucleotides are TGTGCCAGCGGCCAGGGTGTCCCAGATACGCAGTATTTT. Residues: CASGQGVPDTQYF.

This clone occurred once. The chain employs TRBV5-4 and TRBJ2-1; 10 bases match TRBD1. The CDR3 spans 16 residues. V was clipped by 5 bases and J by 3 bases; unmatched bases: 8. Germline lookup yields CDR1 SGHNT and CDR2 YYREEE (reference sequence). CDR3 bases: TGTGCCAGCAGGAAACCCGGGACAGGGGTCTACAATGAGCAGTTCTTC. It specifies CASRKPGTGVYNEQFF.

The chain employs TRBV6-5 and TRBJ1-2, with 10 bases identical to TRBD1. The CDR3 covers 14 residues. Germline loops: CDR1 MNHEY, CDR2 SVGAGI. Trimming removed 4 bases from V and 4 bases from J; junction bases left unmatched: 3. CDR3 coding DNA: TGTGCCAGCAGTTCGGACAGGGGGGGCTATGGCTACACCTTC. Translating gives CASSSDRGGYGYTF.

This clone was seen a single time. The chain links TRBV5-4 to TRBJ1-5; D not certain. V lost 3 bases to trimming and J lost 0 bases, with 7 bases between them. The CDR3 extends over 14 amino acids. The V gene's germline CDR1 is SGHNT and CDR2 YYREEE (reference sequence). In nucleotides, the CDR3 is TGTGCCAGCAGCTCGTTATATAGCAATCAGCCCCAGCATTTT. Protein: CASSSLYSNQPQHF.

The chain recombines TRBV4-2 with TRBJ2-3, with D possibly matching TRBD2 (6 bases). V lost 8 bases and J lost 7, with 7 bases in between. This CDR3 is built from 10 residues. Germline V gives CDR1 LGHNA, CDR2 YNFKEQ. Here the CDR3 reads CASGGYTQYF. CDR3 DNA sequence: TGTGCCAGCGGAGGGTATACGCAGTATTTT.

This clone has just a few counts. This chain links TRBV4-3 with TRBJ2-1, with 12 nucleotides matching TRBD2. CDR1 LGHNA and CDR2 YSLEER come from the germline V gene. CDR3 length: 14 amino acids. The V gene end was trimmed by 4 bases and the J gene end by 15 bases; junction bases not matched to a gene: 10. The CDR3 sequence: CASSPDTGTSGPFF. CDR3 coding DNA: TGCGCCAGCAGCCCGGACACCGGGACTAGCGGGCCGTTCTTC.

CDR3 amino acids: CASSVEGSGDNEQFF. CDR3 bases: TGTGCCAGCAGCGTAGAAGGTAGCGGTGACAATGAGCAGTTCTTC. V usage is TRBV9 and J usage is TRBJ2-1; a possible D gene is TRBD2 (6 bases). The CDR3 loop spans 15 amino acids. Germline CDR1 reads SGDLS; CDR2 reads YYNGEE. The ends were cut back, 0 bases at V and 5 bases at J, with 12 bases in the middle.

This chain uses TRBV24-1 with TRBJ1-5; D remains unclear. The CDR3 length is 16 residues. CDR1 is KGHDR, CDR2 SFDVKD, per germline. The V gene lost 9 bases and the J gene lost 4 bases, with 21 bases spanning the gap. The CDR3 DNA follows: TGTGCCACCTCGGAGGGCACACCTGCCCGGAATCAGCCCCAGCATTTT. It yields the protein CATSEGTPARNQPQHF.

J is TRBJ2-1 and V is TRBV9, with 14 nucleotides matching TRBD2. Trimming took 2 bases from V and 9 from J; bases not matched to a gene: 7. Germline V gene data show CDR1 as SGDLS and CDR2 as YYNGEE. This CDR3 spans 16 amino acids. The CDR3 DNA reads as TGTGCCAGCAGCGTCACGGGACTAGCGGGGGTAGGTGAGCAGTTCTTC. Amino acid sequence: CASSVTGLAGVGEQFF.

The chain couples TRBV6-5 to TRBJ2-5, with D possibly matching TRBD1 (6 bases). The germline CDR1 and CDR2 sequences are MNHEY and SVGAGI. The CDR3 spans 16 residues. V was cut by 3 bases and J by 1 base, with 15 bases left in between. CDR3 nucleotide sequence: TGTGCCAGCAGTTATAATCGTGTGACAGGCCAAGAGACCCAGTACTTC. It yields the protein CASSYNRVTGQETQYF.

CDR3 sequence: CASSIRDRGVRETQYF. The DNA for the CDR3 is TGTGCCAGTAGTATCCGAGACAGGGGGGTTCGAGAGACCCAGTACTTC. The rearrangement links TRBV19 to TRBJ2-5; 9 nucleotides align to TRBD1. The CDR3 is 16 residues long. Trimming took 3 bases from V and 4 from J; bases not matched to a gene: 9. Looked up from germline, CDR1 is LNHDA and CDR2 is SQIVND (reference sequence).

This clone has just one count. The V gene is TRBV19, the J gene TRBJ1-6, with D uncertain. V lost 2 bases, J lost 10 bases, and 12 bases lay in between. The CDR3 loop spans 14 amino acids. The germline CDR1 and CDR2 sequences are LNHDA and SQIVND (reference sequence). The CDR3 DNA sequence: TGTGCCAGTAGTATACGGAGGGTGTCCTCACCCCTCCACTTT. Translated, it gives CASSIRRVSSPLHF.

This clone was counted a single time. The J gene is TRBJ1-6, the V gene TRBV4-1; D unresolved. Per the germline V gene, CDR1 is MGHRA and CDR2 is YSYEKL. V lost 0 bases, J lost 8 bases, and 5 bases lay in between. This CDR3 is built from 13 residues. The CDR3 sequence is CASSQESDSPLHF. The CDR3 DNA is TGCGCCAGCAGCCAAGAAAGTGATTCACCCCTCCACTTT.

The chain joins TRBV19 to TRBJ2-1; 11 nucleotides line up with TRBD2. The junction had 4 bases not matched to a gene; V was cut back by 3 bases and J by 6 bases. Germline CDR1 is LNHDA and CDR2 is SQIVND (reference sequence). The CDR3 has 15 residues. CDR3 sequence reads: CASSILAGGLNEQFF. The DNA of the CDR3 is TGTGCCAGTAGTATCTTAGCGGGGGGGCTCAATGAGCAGTTCTTC.

This sequence joins TRBV19 and TRBJ2-3; TRBD2 matches at 9 bases. The CDR3 sequence is 14 residues long. V shed 7 bases, J shed 1 base, and the junction held 3 bases outside the gene matches. Germline V CDR1 and CDR2: LNHDA, SQIVND (reference sequence). CDR3 loop: CASTKRGGTDTQYF. The CDR3 region has the DNA TGTGCCAGTACAAAGCGGGGGGGCACAGATACGCAGTATTTT.

V gene TRBV16 combines with J gene TRBJ1-1; possibly TRBD1 for D (5 bases). The germline CDR1 and CDR2 sequences are KGHSY and FQNENV. V dropped 9 bases and J dropped 3 bases, with 23 bases sitting between them. The CDR3 sequence is 16 residues long. The chain's CDR3 is CASENRDGLRDTEAFF. The DNA of the CDR3 is TGTGCCAGTGAGAACCGGGACGGCCTAAGGGACACTGAAGCTTTCTTT.

V is TRBV2 and J is TRBJ1-6; D remains unclear. This CDR3 comprises 13 residues. V lost 5 bases, J lost 7 bases, and 9 bases lay in between. CDR1 and CDR2 from the germline V gene are SNHLY and FYNNEI. CDR3: CASSQDFNSPLHF. DNA for the CDR3: TGTGCCAGCAGTCAGGATTTCAATTCACCCCTCCACTTT. The whole variable domain, filled in from reference TRBV2 and TRBJ1-6, reads EPEVTQTPSHQVTQMGQEVILRCVPISNHLYFYWYRQILGQKVEFLVSFYNNEISEKSEIFDDQFSVERPDGSNFTLKIRSTKLEDSAMYFCASSQDFNSPLHFGNGTRLTVT.

The chain has TRBV28 and TRBJ1-5; no clear D gene. This CDR3 has 13 residues. Germline-derived CDR1 and CDR2 are MDHEN and SYDVKM. Deletions cut 5 bases from V and 3 bases from J, with 8 bases between. The CDR3 protein is CASSHETNQPQHF. The CDR3 region has the DNA TGTGCCAGCAGTCACGAGACCAATCAGCCCCAGCATTTT. Full variable domain (rest looked up from reference TRBV28 and TRBJ1-5): DVKVTQSSRYLVKRTGEKVFLECVQDMDHENMFWYRQDPGLGLRLIYFSYDVKMKEKGDIPEGYSVSREKKERFSLILESASTNQTSMYLCASSHETNQPQHFGDGTRLSIL.

The chain recombines TRBV16 with TRBJ1-1, with D unclear. The CDR3 length is 10 residues. V was shortened by 3 bases and J by 11 bases, with 7 bases between the two germline ends. In germline, CDR1 is KGHSY, CDR2 FQNENV. DNA for the CDR3: TGTGCCAGCAGCCAGGGTGTTGCTTTCTTT. This translates into CASSQGVAFF.

The gene calls are TRBV9 and TRBJ2-7; D is ambiguous. This CDR3 has 14 amino acids. Germline V gene sequence: CDR1 SGDLS, CDR2 YYNGEE. V lost 3 bases and J 1 base, leaving 11 bases between the germline ends. CDR3 bases: TGTGCCAGCAGCGCGACAATCCTGTCCTACGAGCAGTACTTC. Protein product: CASSATILSYEQYF.

The rearrangement uses TRBV7-2 and TRBJ1-5, with D perhaps matching TRBD1 (5 bases). The V end was cut by 4 bases, the J end by 7 bases, with 17 bases between. Germline CDR1 is SGHTA and CDR2 is FQGNSA. The CDR3 consists of 15 residues. CDR3: CASSSLDPGRQPQHF. Written as DNA, the CDR3 is TGTGCCAGCAGCTCCCTGGACCCAGGGAGGCAGCCCCAGCATTTT. The full variable domain, completed using reference TRBV7-2 and TRBJ1-5, is GAGVSQSPSNKVTEKGKDVELRCDPISGHTALYWYRQSLGQGLEFLIYFQGNSAPDKSGLPSDRFSAERTGGSVSTLTIQRTQQEDSAVYLCASSSLDPGRQPQHFGDGTRLSIL.

This clone came up once. The J gene is TRBJ1-6, the V gene TRBV6-5, with TRBD1 identical over 9 bases. The CDR3 is 15 amino acids. V trimming: 1 base; J trimming: 8 bases; junction bases outside the gene matches: 3. Germline CDR1 reads MNHEY; CDR2 reads SVGAGI. The CDR3 nucleotides are TGTGCCAGCAGTTACTGGGGGACAGGGCATTCACCCCTCCACTTT. This translates into CASSYWGTGHSPLHF.

The CDR3: CASRHPAPINEKLFF. Here the CDR3 DNA reads TGTGCCAGCAGACATCCCGCCCCGATTAATGAAAAACTGTTTTTT. The chain links TRBV6-8 to TRBJ1-4; no clear D. V dropped 6 bases and J dropped 4 bases, with 15 bases sitting between them. Germline assignment: CDR1 MNHGY and CDR2 SAAAGT. There are 15 residues in the CDR3.

This rearrangement joins TRBV6-2 or TRBV6-3 to TRBJ1-5, with 8 bases lining up with TRBD1. Germline loops: CDR1 MNHEY, CDR2 SVGEGT. The CDR3 contains 16 residues. V shed 2 bases and J 4 bases; nucleotides not matched to a gene: 7. CDR3 in DNA: TGTGCCAGCAGTTACGGACAGGGTTCCCCTAATCAGCCCCAGCATTTT. This gives the protein CASSYGQGSPNQPQHF.

This rearrangement joins TRBV19 to TRBJ2-7; 10 bases align to TRBD1. The J segment lost 7 bases and the V segment lost 4 bases, leaving 13 bases of the junction unmatched. The CDR3 has 16 residues. Germline V gene sequence: CDR1 LNHDA, CDR2 SQIVND (reference sequence). The CDR3 DNA sequence: TGTGCCAGTAGTAGATTGGACAGGGGGGAGGCACAGGAGCAGTACTTC. Protein product: CASSRLDRGEAQEQYF.

The chain joins TRBV24-1 to TRBJ1-4; TRBD1 matches at 8 bases. The CDR3 contains 14 residues. The germline CDR1 and CDR2 sequences are KGHDR and SFDVKD. Germline trimming cut 4 bases from V and 7 bases from J; bases unmatched to any gene: 4. For the CDR3, the DNA is TGTGCCACCAGTGACCCCGACAGGGGTGAAAAACTGTTTTTT. Translating gives CATSDPDRGEKLFF.

This clone was seen once. The rearrangement links TRBV18 to TRBJ2-3; 9 bases are a match to TRBD2. V lost 1 base and J lost 2; bases outside the gene matches: 1. From germline, CDR1 is KGHSH and CDR2 LQKENI. The CDR3 has 15 amino acids. CDR3 region: CASSPRTSATDTQYF. The CDR3 region has the DNA TGTGCCAGCTCACCACGGACTAGCGCCACAGATACGCAGTATTTT.

This clone was seen a few times. The rearrangement links TRBV11-2 to TRBJ2-1; no clear D. V dropped 1 base and J dropped 4 bases, with 5 bases sitting between them. Germline CDR1 and CDR2: SGHAT and FQNNGV. This CDR3 region has 13 residues. The CDR3 here is CASSLVKYNEQFF. The CDR3 coding sequence is TGTGCCAGCAGCTTAGTAAAGTACAATGAGCAGTTCTTC.

This rearrangement joins TRBV27 to TRBJ2-2; the D gene could be TRBD1 or TRBD2 (7 bases each). CDR1 is MNHEY and CDR2 is SMNVEV in the germline V gene (reference sequence). V dropped 5 bases and J dropped 4 bases, with 14 bases sitting between them. The CDR3 has 15 amino acids. Here the CDR3 reads CASSPRGRATGELFF. CDR3 DNA sequence: TGTGCCAGCAGTCCCAGGGGGAGGGCCACCGGGGAGCTGTTTTTT.

The V gene is TRBV5-1, the J gene TRBJ1-1; D call uncertain. V dropped 10 bases and J dropped 4 bases, with 17 bases sitting between them. Germline V lookup: CDR1 SGHRS, CDR2 YFSETQ. This CDR3 has 13 residues. The chain's CDR3 is CASQQGSRTEAFF. The CDR3 DNA sequence: TGCGCCTCCCAGCAAGGTAGTCGCACTGAAGCTTTCTTT.